Listed below are T cell receptor beta chains from one sample, sequenced in a study of CD8 T cells in ankylosing spondylitis. One entry per CDR3 protein results from TCRdb running MiXCR on the 5' RACE reads. The table has hundreds of thousands of distinct CDR3 sequences, approximately 8.4% seen once. Sequencing input: blood, either unsorted or a sorted T cell fraction (not recorded which). Receptors originate from a female donor with ankylosing spondylitis or in good health (not recorded which). The CDR3 runs from the conserved cysteine through the conserved F or W. The D gene is left open where the match is weak. Only some rows state a clone size, as once, few, many or a class for expanded clones.

D	V	J	size	CDR3	DNA
NA	TRBV5-5	TRBJ2-5	NA	CASSLELAQETQYF	TGTGCCAGCAGCTTGGAACTAGCCCAAGAGACCCAGTACTTC
NA	TRBV6-1	TRBJ1-5	many	CASSVDSYQPQHF	TGTGCCAGCAGCGTGGACAGTTATCAGCCCCAGCATTTT
NA	TRBV7-8	TRBJ2-7	many	CASSLAGRVYEQYF	TGTGCCAGCAGCTTAGCGGGACGCGTCTACGAGCAGTACTTC
TRBD2	TRBV12-3/TRBV12-4	TRBJ2-2	many	CASTGTSGIDTGELFF	TGTGCCAGCACCGGGACTAGCGGGATAGACACCGGGGAGCTGTTTTTT
NA	TRBV19	TRBJ2-1	many	CASSTTGSSGEQFF	TGTGCCAGTAGTACTACGGGGTCGTCCGGGGAGCAGTTCTTC
NA	TRBV15	TRBJ2-2	many	CATKGVVDFTGELFF	TGTGCCACCAAGGGGGTGGTTGACTTCACCGGGGAGCTGTTTTTT
NA	TRBV20-1	TRBJ2-3	many	CSAIQGTDTQYF	TGCAGTGCTATTCAGGGAACAGATACGCAGTATTTT
TRBD2	TRBV27	TRBJ2-1	many	CASNSGTRPSGQFF	TGTGCCAGCAATTCTGGGACTAGACCGAGCGGGCAGTTCTTC
NA	TRBV3-1	TRBJ2-5	many	CASSQYLGGGIQETQYF	TGTGCCAGCAGCCAATATCTCGGCGGCGGGATTCAAGAGACCCAGTACTTC
NA	TRBV7-2	TRBJ2-1	NA	CASSLAVEGFEQFF	TGTGCCAGCAGCTTAGCGGTAGAGGGCTTTGAGCAGTTCTTC
TRBD1	TRBV5-1	TRBJ2-5	many	CASSLVSGGGPGTQYF	TGCGCCAGCAGCTTGGTATCAGGGGGCGGTCCGGGGACCCAGTACTTC
NA	TRBV3-1	TRBJ2-7	many	CASSQVRGYEQYF	TGTGCCAGCAGCCAAGTTAGGGGTTACGAGCAGTACTTC
NA	TRBV5-4	TRBJ2-3	few	CASSSSAYTDTQYF	TGTGCCAGCAGCTCTTCGGCCTACACAGATACGCAGTATTTT
NA	TRBV20-1	TRBJ2-7	many	CSASQSLVYEQYF	TGCAGTGCTAGCCAGTCGTTAGTCTACGAGCAGTACTTC
TRBD1	TRBV11-2	TRBJ2-3	NA	CASSRQGATDTQYF	TGTGCCAGCAGCAGACAGGGGGCAACAGATACGCAGTATTTT
TRBD2	TRBV7-6	TRBJ2-1	many	CASSVRLAGAYNEQFF	TGTGCCAGCAGCGTTAGACTAGCGGGGGCCTACAATGAGCAGTTCTTC
NA	TRBV7-9	TRBJ2-1	NA	CASSFGTGNEQFF	TGTGCCAGCAGCTTCGGGACGGGCAATGAGCAGTTCTTC
NA	TRBV29-1	TRBJ1-1	NA	CSARRGGDTEAFF	TGCAGCGCCCGGAGGGGGGGGGACACTGAAGCTTTCTTT
NA	TRBV20-1	TRBJ2-7	many	CSAERGSEQYF	TGCAGTGCTGAAAGGGGGAGCGAGCAGTACTTC
TRBD2	TRBV7-9	TRBJ2-1	few	CASSPSLAGEDNEQFF	TGTGCCAGCAGCCCCTCGCTAGCGGGAGAGGACAATGAGCAGTTCTTT
NA	TRBV5-5	TRBJ2-7	many	CASSWTEYEQYF	TGTGCCAGCAGCTGGACAGAGTACGAGCAGTACTTC
NA	TRBV20-1	TRBJ1-1	many	CSARDREEGGRGQAFF	TGCAGTGCTAGAGATAGGGAGGAGGGAGGGCGCGGACAAGCTTTCTTT
TRBD2	TRBV2	TRBJ2-1	many	CASSGNGLAAYNEQFF	TGTGCCAGCAGCGGAAACGGGCTAGCGGCCTACAATGAGCAGTTCTTC
NA	TRBV3-1	TRBJ1-1	NA	CASSPSGDRTEAFF	TGTGCCAGCAGCCCCTCCGGGGACCGCACTGAAGCTTTCTTT
TRBD2	TRBV7-8	TRBJ2-1	many	CASSFRRTSGRDNEQFF	TGTGCCAGCAGCTTTAGACGGACTAGCGGGAGAGACAATGAGCAGTTCTTC
NA	TRBV29-1	TRBJ2-4	many	CSVEDGNIQYF	TGCAGCGTTGAAGATGGGAACATTCAGTACTTC
NA	TRBV7-2	TRBJ2-5	many	CASSPGGQRETQYF	TGTGCCAGCAGCCCCGGCGGTCAACGAGAGACCCAGTACTTC
NA	TRBV14	TRBJ2-7	NA	CASSQSRGPSYEQYF	TGTGCCAGCAGCCAAAGTCGGGGGCCCTCCTACGAGCAGTACTTC
NA	TRBV9	TRBJ1-2	many	CASSVSESYGYTF	TGTGCCAGCAGCGTATCTGAATCCTATGGCTACACCTTC
TRBD1	TRBV4-3	TRBJ2-5	many	CASSQLLGQGDETQYF	TGCGCCAGCAGCCAGCTTCTGGGACAGGGGGATGAGACCCAGTACTTC
NA	TRBV6-2/TRBV6-3	TRBJ2-5	many	CASRRTVQETQYF	TGTGCCAGCAGAAGAACAGTCCAAGAGACCCAGTACTTC
NA	TRBV29-1	TRBJ2-3	many	CSVVEMVALGDTQYF	TGCAGCGTTGTAGAGATGGTAGCCTTGGGTGATACGCAGTATTTT
NA	TRBV6-1	TRBJ2-5	many	CASKRTAQETQYF	TGTGCCAGCAAAAGAACCGCGCAAGAGACCCAGTACTTC
TRBD2	TRBV7-6	TRBJ2-1	many	CASSRLAGGNNEQFF	TGTGCCAGCAGCCGGCTGGCGGGAGGGAACAATGAGCAGTTCTTC
NA	TRBV7-9	TRBJ2-5	NA	CASSLAPETQYF	TGTGCCAGCAGCTTAGCCCCAGAGACCCAGTACTTC
NA	TRBV7-2	TRBJ1-1	NA	CASSSVGAGNTEAFF	TGTGCCAGCAGCTCCGTAGGGGCGGGGAACACTGAAGCTTTCTTT
NA	TRBV4-3	TRBJ2-2	few	CASSRGRPHAGELFF	TGCGCCAGCAGCCGGGGACGACCCCACGCCGGGGAGCTGTTTTTT
NA	TRBV5-4	TRBJ2-7	NA	CASSSAYRAGPESEQYF	TGTGCCAGCAGCTCGGCATACAGGGCCGGCCCGGAATCCGAGCAGTACTTC
TRBD1	TRBV7-6	TRBJ1-1	many	CASSLQGVEAFF	TGTGCCAGCAGCCTCCAGGGGGTTGAAGCTTTCTTT
NA	TRBV27	TRBJ1-1	many	CASSLNLGGTEAFF	TGTGCCAGCAGTTTAAACCTCGGGGGGACTGAAGCTTTCTTT
TRBD1	TRBV7-6	TRBJ1-2	NA	CASSPGGVWTNYGYTF	TGTGCCAGCAGCCCAGGGGGCGTTTGGACTAACTATGGCTACACCTTC
TRBD2	TRBV20-1	TRBJ2-7	NA	CCARDKVGTSAFYAQYF	TGCTGTGCTAGAGATAAAGTGGGGACTAGCGCCTTCTACGCGCAGTACTTC
TRBD2	TRBV7-3	TRBJ2-7	many	CASSQGLAGWNEQYF	TGTGCCAGCAGCCAGGGACTAGCGGGATGGAACGAGCAGTACTTC
TRBD1	TRBV20-1	TRBJ2-3	many	CSASTHGTGTQYF	TGCAGTGCTAGCACACACGGGACAGGGACGCAGTATTTT